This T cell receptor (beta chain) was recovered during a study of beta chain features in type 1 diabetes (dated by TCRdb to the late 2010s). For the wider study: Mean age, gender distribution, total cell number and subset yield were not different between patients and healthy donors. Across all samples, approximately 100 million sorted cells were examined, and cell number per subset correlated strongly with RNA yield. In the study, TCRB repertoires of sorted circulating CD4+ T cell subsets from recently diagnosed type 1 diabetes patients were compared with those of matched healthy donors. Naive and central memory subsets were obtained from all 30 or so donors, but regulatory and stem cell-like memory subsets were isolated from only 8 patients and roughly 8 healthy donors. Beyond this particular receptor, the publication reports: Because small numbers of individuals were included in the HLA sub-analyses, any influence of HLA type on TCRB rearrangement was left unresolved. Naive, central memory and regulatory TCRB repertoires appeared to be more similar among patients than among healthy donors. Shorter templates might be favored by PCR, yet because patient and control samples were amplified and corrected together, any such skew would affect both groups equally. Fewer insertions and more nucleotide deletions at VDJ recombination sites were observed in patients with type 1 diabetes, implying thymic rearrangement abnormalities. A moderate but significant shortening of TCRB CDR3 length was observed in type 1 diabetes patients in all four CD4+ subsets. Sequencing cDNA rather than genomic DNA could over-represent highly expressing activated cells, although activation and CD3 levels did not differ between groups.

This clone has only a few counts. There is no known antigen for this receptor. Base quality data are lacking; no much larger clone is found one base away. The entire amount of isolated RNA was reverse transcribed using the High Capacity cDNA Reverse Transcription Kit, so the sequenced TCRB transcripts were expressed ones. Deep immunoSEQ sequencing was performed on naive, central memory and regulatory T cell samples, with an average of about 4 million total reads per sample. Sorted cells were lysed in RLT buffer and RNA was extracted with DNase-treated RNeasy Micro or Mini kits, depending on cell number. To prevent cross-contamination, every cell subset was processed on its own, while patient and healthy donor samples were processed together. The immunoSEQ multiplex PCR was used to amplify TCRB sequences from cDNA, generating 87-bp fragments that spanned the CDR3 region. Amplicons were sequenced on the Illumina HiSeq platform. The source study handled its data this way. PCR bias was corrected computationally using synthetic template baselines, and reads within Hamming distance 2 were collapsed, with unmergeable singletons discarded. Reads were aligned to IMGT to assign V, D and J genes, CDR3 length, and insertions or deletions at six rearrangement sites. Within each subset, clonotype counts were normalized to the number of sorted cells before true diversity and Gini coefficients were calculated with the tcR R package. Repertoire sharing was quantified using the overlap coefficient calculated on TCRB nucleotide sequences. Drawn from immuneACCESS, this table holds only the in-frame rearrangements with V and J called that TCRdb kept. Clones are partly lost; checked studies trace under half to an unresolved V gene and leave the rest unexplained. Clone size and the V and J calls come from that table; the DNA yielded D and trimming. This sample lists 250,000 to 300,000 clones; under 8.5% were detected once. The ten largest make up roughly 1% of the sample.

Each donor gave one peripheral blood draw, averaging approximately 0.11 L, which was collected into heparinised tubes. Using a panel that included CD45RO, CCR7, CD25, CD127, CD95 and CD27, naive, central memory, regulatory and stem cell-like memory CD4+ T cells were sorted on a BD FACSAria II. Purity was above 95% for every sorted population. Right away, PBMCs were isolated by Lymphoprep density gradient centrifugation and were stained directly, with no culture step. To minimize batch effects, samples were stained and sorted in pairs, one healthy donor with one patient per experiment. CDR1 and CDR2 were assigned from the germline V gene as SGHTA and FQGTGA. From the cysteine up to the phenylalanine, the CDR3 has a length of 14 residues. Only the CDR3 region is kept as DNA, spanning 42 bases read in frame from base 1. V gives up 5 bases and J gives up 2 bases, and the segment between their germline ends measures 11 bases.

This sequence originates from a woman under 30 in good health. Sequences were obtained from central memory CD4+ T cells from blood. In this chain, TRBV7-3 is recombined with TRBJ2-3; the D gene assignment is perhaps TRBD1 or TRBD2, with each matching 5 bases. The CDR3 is CASSQLGDTDTQYF. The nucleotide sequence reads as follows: TGTGCCAGCAGCCAACTAGGGGACACAGATACGCAGTATTTT.